These 14 T cell receptor beta chains were all obtained from the same sample, sequenced in a study of regulatory T cells in long-lasting Graves disease (dated by TCRdb to the early 2020s). Libraries came from multiplex PCR. The instrument was an Illumina HiSeq 4000. CDR3 regions were amplified by Arm-PCR with iRepertoire HTBI primers to construct TCR beta libraries. TCRdb ran its own pipeline on the public reads, namely fastp trimming at Q25 and MiXCR clone calling, and kept in-frame beta chains. Duplicate CDR3 protein sequences are folded into a single record with the most common DNA and genes. This sample is represented by approximately 470,000 distinct CDR3 sequences; more than 20% of them were singletons. Together, the top ten hold 7% to 10% of the sample. The label giving this sample's time point can be read as: persistent/refractory GD, antithyroid drugs over 5 years with positive TRAb. For both TCR sequencing and RNA sequencing, RNA was extracted from PBMCs using TRIzol.

The source material was peripheral blood mononuclear cells (PBMCs), sampled when the disease was refractory, from a patient treated with antithyroid drugs. The origin of the receptors is a female donor with Graves disease.

This clonotype came up many times. The V call is TRBV19, the J call TRBJ1-5; the D is unclear. V was trimmed by 5 bases and J by 5 bases, leaving 13 bases between them. Germline V gene lookup returns CDR1 LNHDA and CDR2 SQIVND (reference sequence). This CDR3 is 14 amino acids long. Here the CDR3 DNA reads TGTGCCAGTAGTCTAACAGCCAATTATCAGCCCCAGCATTTT. The encoded protein is CASSLTANYQPQHF.

This clonotype has ten or more counts. The CDR3 DNA sequence: TGTGCCAGCAGTTACCGGACAGGAAGCTACACCTTC. Translation gives CASSYRTGSYTF. The chain couples TRBV6-2 or TRBV6-3 to TRBJ1-2; 7 bases are shared with TRBD1. The V and J ends lost 2 bases and 9 bases, in that order; junction bases with no gene match: 3. Per germline, CDR1 MNHEY and CDR2 SVGEGT. The CDR3 runs 12 residues.

The CDR3 DNA reads TGTGCCTGGATGAGGGACAGCCATGATGGCTACACCTTC. It is translated as CAWMRDSHDGYTF. The chain joins TRBV30 to TRBJ1-2; TRBD1 matches at 7 bases. The ends lost 4 bases at V and 6 bases at J; junction bases unmatched: 8. Germline V gene sequence: CDR1 GTSNPN, CDR2 SVGIG (reference sequence). This CDR3 spans 13 amino acids.

This clonotype was observed a few times. The chain joins TRBV14 to TRBJ2-1, with TRBD2 identical over 11 bases. The length of the CDR3 is 15 residues. In germline, CDR1 is SGHDN, CDR2 FVKESK. Trimming at V came to 3 bases and at J to 4 bases, leaving 2 bases not matched to a gene. CDR3 loop: CASSHLAGGYNEQFF. For the CDR3, the DNA is TGTGCCAGCAGCCATCTAGCGGGAGGTTACAATGAGCAGTTCTTC.

The chain recombines TRBV20-1 with TRBJ1-2; D is ambiguous. The V and J ends lost 0 bases and 4 bases respectively, with 15 bases between them. This CDR3 is built from 15 residues. Germline lookup yields CDR1 DFQATT and CDR2 SNEGSKA (reference sequence). CDR3 DNA sequence: TGCAGTGCTAGAGATCAACGGAAGCTCTCCTATGGCTACACCTTC. Its translation: CSARDQRKLSYGYTF.

This chain links TRBV5-1 with TRBJ2-7; 7 bases align to TRBD1. The CDR3 is 14 amino acids. J was trimmed by 4 bases and V by 0 bases; bases with no gene match: 4. CDR1 and CDR2 (germline): SGHRS, YFSETQ. The CDR3 DNA follows: TGCGCCAGCAGCTTGGACGGGACAGTATACGAGCAGTACTTC. This codes for CASSLDGTVYEQYF. Full variable domain (missing parts from reference TRBV5-1 and TRBJ2-7): KAGVTQTPRYLIKTRGQQVTLSCSPISGHRSVSWYQQTPGQGLQFLFEYFSETQRNKGNFPGRFSGRQFSNSRSEMNVSTLELGDSALYLCASSLDGTVYEQYFGPGTRLTVT.

This clonotype was recorded many times. V and J are TRBV6-5 and TRBJ2-7; a possible D gene is TRBD2 (5 bases). The CDR3 has 15 amino acids. Trimming removed 1 base at V and 0 bases at J, with 10 bases between. Germline CDR1 MNHEY, CDR2 SVGAGI. The CDR3 reads CASSYLAPNSYEQYF. The CDR3 DNA reads TGTGCCAGCAGTTACTTAGCGCCCAACTCCTACGAGCAGTACTTC.

This clonotype has just a few counts. The genes are TRBV19 and TRBJ2-5; 12 nucleotides line up with TRBD2. CDR3 length: 16 amino acids. J was trimmed by 2 bases and V by 6 bases; bases with no gene match: 7. Germline values: CDR1 LNHDA, CDR2 SQIVND (reference sequence). CDR3 protein: CASSPRLAGEQETQYF. In DNA form, the CDR3 reads TGTGCCAGTAGCCCTCGACTAGCGGGAGAACAAGAGACCCAGTACTTC. The whole variable domain, filled in from reference TRBV19 and TRBJ2-5, reads DGGITQSPKYLFRKEGQNVTLSCEQNLNHDAMYWYRQDPGQGLRLIYYSQIVNDFQKGDIAEGYSVSREKKESFPLTVTSAQKNPTAFYLCASSPRLAGEQETQYFGPGTRLLVL.

This clonotype was recorded a few times. The chain recombines TRBV5-1 with TRBJ1-2, with D uncertain. Trimming took 5 bases from V and 3 from J, leaving 11 bases between them. The CDR3 loop spans 13 amino acids. Germline loops: CDR1 SGHRS, CDR2 YFSETQ. The CDR3 loop reads CASRLPQDYGYTF. The CDR3 DNA follows: TGCGCCAGCAGACTCCCCCAAGACTATGGCTACACCTTC.

This clonotype was detected only a few times. The chain combines TRBV3-1 with TRBJ2-2; D might be TRBD2 (6 bases). Germline V CDR1 and CDR2: LGHDT, YNNKEL (reference sequence). With 0 bases removed from V and 1 base from J, the gap between germline ends came to 15 bases. This CDR3 has 18 residues. The CDR3 coding sequence is TGTGCCAGCAGCCAAGATCGGCGTTGGACTATGAACACCGGGGAGCTGTTTTTT. Its protein is CASSQDRRWTMNTGELFF.

The chain is built from TRBV7-9 and TRBJ1-1, with 7 bases that match TRBD1. This CDR3 is 14 amino acids long. Germline V gene data show CDR1 as SEHNR and CDR2 as FQNEAQ (reference sequence). J was trimmed by 3 bases and V by 4 bases; bases with no gene match: 5. CDR3 coding DNA: TGTGCCAGCAGCTCCAGGGGGGTGGACACTGAAGCTTTCTTT. Translating gives CASSSRGVDTEAFF.

The chain employs TRBV5-1 and TRBJ2-5; D possibly corresponds to TRBD2 (5 bases). V gave up 0 bases and J gave up 7 bases, with 13 bases separating them. Germline CDR1 is SGHRS and CDR2 is YFSETQ. The CDR3 covers 14 residues. This CDR3 reads CASSLGLREGTQYF. In DNA form, the CDR3 reads TGCGCCAGCAGCTTGGGACTACGCGAGGGGACCCAGTACTTC.

Worth noting for this clonotype: A much larger clone lies a single base off, so this may be a read error. The chain uses TRBV24-1 and TRBJ2-5; D is unresolved. Looked up from germline, CDR1 is KGHDR and CDR2 is SFDVKD. The CDR3 is 17 amino acids. CDR3 region: CATSDLQVQSLIEAQYF. In DNA, the CDR3 is TGTGCCACCAGTGATTTGCAAGTACAATCCTTAATAGAGGCCCAGTACTTC.

This clonotype was recorded at least ten times. This chain uses TRBV28 with TRBJ2-5; TRBD1 matches at 7 bases. Per germline, CDR1 MDHEN and CDR2 SYDVKM. The CDR3 totals 16 residues. With V trimmed by 7 bases and J by 0 bases, 11 bases remained unmatched. The CDR3 reads CASKGDRESYQETQYF. The CDR3 DNA reads TGTGCCAGCAAGGGAGACAGGGAGTCGTACCAAGAGACCCAGTACTTC.